The 18 T cell receptor beta chains listed next were all sequenced from one sample in a study of CD8 T cells in Susac syndrome. RNA was extracted with the RNeasy kit, and a quantity of about 0.45 to 1 ug was reverse transcribed using random hexamers. In TCRdb, the immunoSEQ multiplex PCR reads were re-called with MiXCR into one record per CDR3 protein. The data show approximately 150,000 distinct CDR3 sequences, roughly 95% seen once. The sequenced material came from CD4+ T cells from PBMCs. These TCRs come from a human donor with Susac syndrome.

The chain is built from TRBV20-1 and TRBJ2-1; TRBD2 might be the D (5 bases). Germline V CDR1 and CDR2: DFQATT, SNEGSKA (reference sequence). The V end was cut by 0 bases, the J end by 10 bases, with 10 bases between. This CDR3 contains 12 residues. The DNA for the CDR3 is TGCAGTGCTAGAGATCGTAAGCGGGAGCAGTTCTTC. Protein sequence: CSARDRKREQFF.

The chain links TRBV29-1 to TRBJ2-5, with 12 bases lining up with TRBD2. The V gene's germline CDR1 is SQVTM and CDR2 ANQGSEA. V trimming: 6 bases; J trimming: 3 bases; junction bases outside the gene matches: 8. This CDR3 has 15 residues. CDR3 sequence (DNA): TGCAGCGTAGCCGGGACTAGCGGGCCAAAAGAGACCCAGTACTTC. It is translated as CSVAGTSGPKETQYF.

The CDR3 region has the DNA TGTGCCAGCAGCCTCGGGACTAGCGGGACCTACAATGAGCAGTTCTTC. Its translation is CASSLGTSGTYNEQFF. V is TRBV3-1 and J is TRBJ2-1; TRBD2 agrees at 13 bases. Germline V CDR1 and CDR2: LGHDT, YNNKEL (reference sequence). With V trimmed by 4 bases and J by 2 bases, 2 bases remained unmatched. This CDR3 comprises 16 residues.

The CDR3 loop reads CSARGQIYEQYF. The CDR3 region has the DNA TGCAGTGCTAGAGGACAAATCTACGAGCAGTACTTC. The chain joins TRBV20-1 to TRBJ2-7; D remains unclear. Germline CDR1 is DFQATT and CDR2 is SNEGSKA (reference sequence). Trimming took 1 base from V and 3 from J, leaving 7 bases between them. The CDR3 is 12 residues long.

The chain joins TRBV28 to TRBJ2-5; the D gene is possibly TRBD1 (5 bases). Germline lookup yields CDR1 MDHEN and CDR2 SYDVKM. This CDR3 spans 16 amino acids. V dropped 5 bases and J dropped 7 bases, with 23 bases sitting between them. The CDR3 coding sequence is TGTGCCAGCAGTCCCTCCGTGTTGGGGCTACCAGGGACCCAGTACTTC. Translated: CASSPSVLGLPGTQYF.

V usage is TRBV20-1 and J usage is TRBJ2-5, with 7 bases fitting TRBD1. The V segment lost 4 bases and the J segment 2 bases; nucleotides outside the gene matches: 4. Germline V gives CDR1 DFQATT, CDR2 SNEGSKA (reference sequence). This CDR3 has 13 amino acids. The CDR3 region has the DNA TGCAGTGCTATCAGGGGGAATCAAGAGACCCAGTACTTC. It specifies CSAIRGNQETQYF.

The rearrangement uses TRBV10-2 and TRBJ2-1; 14 bases are shared with TRBD2. V shed 5 bases, J shed 7 bases, and the junction held 16 bases outside the gene matches. CDR3 length: 19 residues. Germline values: CDR1 WSHSY, CDR2 SAAADI. The DNA of the CDR3 is TGCGCCAGCAGTCGGGGCAGACTAGCGGGAGGGCCCTCGGGTAATGAGCAGTTCTTC. Residues: CASSRGRLAGGPSGNEQFF.

This clonotype was picked up one time. The chain is built from TRBV7-2 and TRBJ2-1, with 12 bases aligning to TRBD2. Trimming removed 1 base from V and 5 bases from J; junction bases left unmatched: 3. Germline V CDR1 and CDR2: SGHTA, FQGNSA. The CDR3 spans 16 residues. In DNA form, the CDR3 reads TGTGCCAGCAGCTTAGGGCTAGCGGGGGGGCACAATGAGCAGTTCTTC. Translation: CASSLGLAGGHNEQFF.

The chain links TRBV27 to TRBJ1-1; D ambiguous. The CDR3 sequence is 15 residues long. The V gene's germline CDR1 is MNHEY and CDR2 SMNVEV (reference sequence). V was cut by 3 bases and J by 1 base, with 12 bases left in between. The DNA for the CDR3 is TGTGCCAGCAGTTTGGCCGGATTGACGAACACTGAAGCTTTCTTT. This codes for CASSLAGLTNTEAFF.

V and J are TRBV2 and TRBJ2-7; tentatively, D is TRBD1 or TRBD2 (5 bases each). Germline CDR1 is SNHLY and CDR2 is FYNNEI. This CDR3 is built from 12 residues. V shed 8 bases and J shed 6 bases, with 14 bases lying between them. The CDR3 reads CASRTQGGEQYF. The CDR3, as DNA: TGTGCCAGCCGGACACAAGGAGGCGAGCAGTACTTC.

This chain links TRBV3-1 with TRBJ2-1; TRBD2 aligns across 9 bases. V trimming: 4 bases; J trimming: 8 bases; junction bases outside the gene matches: 0. The germline V gene encodes CDR1 LGHDT and CDR2 YNNKEL (reference sequence). The length of the CDR3 is 12 residues. The chain's CDR3 is CASSRTSDEQFF. CDR3 bases: TGTGCCAGCAGCCGGACTAGCGATGAGCAGTTCTTC.

The chain recombines TRBV28 with TRBJ1-1; the D is unclear. The germline V and J ends were trimmed by 2 bases and 4 bases, with 5 bases remaining between them. This CDR3 spans 12 amino acids. Germline V gene data show CDR1 as MDHEN and CDR2 as SYDVKM. The CDR3 nucleotides are TGTGCCAGCAGTTTAGGTCGCACTGAAGCTTTCTTT. It specifies CASSLGRTEAFF.

V is TRBV12-3 or TRBV12-4 and J is TRBJ1-1, with TRBD1 matching 7 bases. This CDR3 comprises 14 residues. Unmatched junction bases numbered 8, after V lost 7 bases and J lost 3 bases. Here the CDR3 reads CASTPTGLYTEAFF. CDR3 sequence (DNA): TGTGCCAGCACCCCGACAGGGCTCTACACTGAAGCTTTCTTT.

This chain connects TRBV9 to TRBJ1-1; D is uncertain. V was clipped by 4 bases and J by 2 bases, with 18 bases between them. The CDR3 loop spans 16 amino acids. Germline V gene sequence: CDR1 SGDLS, CDR2 YYNGEE. The CDR3 here is CASSRMGSGPNTEAFF. The CDR3 bases are TGTGCCAGCAGCCGAATGGGGTCCGGACCCAACACTGAAGCTTTCTTT.

This clonotype was seen a single time. The V gene is TRBV12-3 or TRBV12-4, the J gene TRBJ2-1; possibly TRBD2 for D (6 bases). The V end was cut by 0 bases, the J end by 5 bases, with 8 bases between. The CDR3 is 14 amino acids. The CDR3 spells CASSLAGGNNEQFF. CDR3 nucleotide sequence: TGTGCCAGCAGTTTAGCGGGAGGCAACAATGAGCAGTTCTTC.

V usage is TRBV4-1 and J usage is TRBJ2-2, with D uncertain. CDR3 length equals 16 residues. Germline lookup yields CDR1 MGHRA and CDR2 YSYEKL. Trimming left V 2 bases short and J 7 bases short, with 17 bases between. CDR3 region: CASSQSGVRHVGELFF. The CDR3 bases are TGCGCCAGCAGCCAAAGTGGCGTTCGACACGTCGGGGAGCTGTTTTTT.

This CDR3 reads CASSFGTASNYGYTF. DNA for the CDR3: TGCGCCAGCAGCTTTGGGACAGCGTCTAACTATGGCTACACCTTC. This sequence joins TRBV5-1 and TRBJ1-2, with 7 positions matching TRBD1. With 2 bases clipped from V and 0 bases from J, the junction kept 4 bases outside the gene matches. CDR1 is SGHRS and CDR2 is YFSETQ in the germline V gene. The CDR3 length is 15 residues.

The chain uses TRBV23-1 and TRBJ2-7; D is perhaps TRBD1 (7 bases). TRBV23-1 is recorded as an ORF, its role being uncertain. The CDR3 is made up of 16 amino acids. The V gene lost 0 bases and the J gene lost 5 bases, with 17 bases spanning the gap. CDR3 in DNA: TGCGCCAGCAGTCAATCGGCCCAGGGGGGATCCAACGAGCAGTACTTC. Translation gives CASSQSAQGGSNEQYF.